Shown below are 4 T cell receptor beta chains from a single sample sequenced in a study of T cell repertoires in cytomegalovirus infection. TCRdb passed the reads through MiXCR, listing each CDR3 protein once. The sample carries approximately 170,000 distinct CDR3 sequences, approximately 15% recorded once. The sequencing sample was made of PBMCs. The source of these receptors is a human donor in good health (CMV status not recorded). Some clones in this sample may be carry-over from other donors' samples.

The chain joins TRBV6-2 or TRBV6-3 to TRBJ2-2; TRBD1 might be the D (5 bases). The germline V gene has CDR1 MNHEY and CDR2 SVGEGT. V gave up 6 bases and J gave up 6 bases, with 20 bases separating them. CDR3 length equals 16 residues. CDR3 sequence reads: CASRKLGPRTPGELFF. CDR3 nucleotide sequence: TGTGCCAGCAGAAAATTGGGGCCAAGAACCCCCGGGGAGCTGTTTTTT.

This clonotype has a count of ten or more. This chain connects TRBV7-2 to TRBJ2-5, with D tentatively TRBD2 (6 bases). CDR1 and CDR2 from the germline V gene are SGHTA and FQGNSA. The CDR3 runs 14 residues. V was cut by 6 bases and J by 5 bases, with 16 bases left in between. CDR3 residues: CASSPTAGIETQYF. The CDR3 DNA sequence: TGTGCCAGCAGTCCGACTGCGGGGATCGAGACCCAGTACTTC. Drawing the rest from reference TRBV7-2 and TRBJ2-5, the complete variable domain is GAGVSQSPSNKVTEKGKDVELRCDPISGHTALYWYRQSLGQGLEFLIYFQGNSAPDKSGLPSDRFSAERTGGSVSTLTIQRTQQEDSAVYLCASSPTAGIETQYFGPGTRLLVL.

This rearrangement joins TRBV7-3 to TRBJ2-1, with D possibly being TRBD1 or TRBD2 (5 bases each). Germline-derived CDR1 and CDR2 are SGHTA and FQGTGA. V lost 5 bases and J 7 bases, leaving 15 bases between the germline ends. The CDR3 length is 14 residues. CDR3 sequence: CASSRDEIRNEQFF. DNA for the CDR3: TGTGCCAGCAGCCGGGACGAAATACGGAATGAGCAGTTCTTC.

This clonotype was recorded a few times. The chain is built from TRBV2 and TRBJ2-5, with TRBD2 matching 11 bases. Germline V gene sequence: CDR1 SNHLY, CDR2 FYNNEI. The CDR3 is 15 residues long. V dropped 4 bases and J dropped 5; count of bases not matched to a gene: 6. This chain's CDR3 is CASSATLAGVETQYF. DNA of the CDR3: TGTGCCAGCAGTGCTACACTAGCGGGGGTTGAGACCCAGTACTTC.